This T cell receptor (beta chain) was profiled in a study of T cell responses to AZD1222 COVID-19 vaccine. General observations from the study: Clonal diversity may have been underestimated in mostly white British donors. A rise in Spike-specific TCR breadth and depth followed two AZD1222 doses.

The study pooled second doses at about 4 or about 12 weeks. On this clone: The antigen is undetermined.

Germline-derived CDR1 and CDR2 are SGHNT and YYREEE (reference sequence). This CDR3 is built from 17 residues. The trim removed 3 bases at V and 6 bases at J, leaving 13 bases unmatched. This table comes from immunoSEQ multiplex PCR, and its TCRdb copy is limited to in-frame clones, with some not included. The table lists 150,000 to 200,000 clones, roughly nine tenths of them singletons, with approximately 1.1% in the top ten. The sequencing here drew on peripheral blood, taken 28 days after the second AZD1222 dose. This chain links TRBV5-4 with TRBJ1-1, with 11 bases identical to TRBD1. The sequence derives from an adult who received the AZD1222 COVID-19 vaccine. CDR3 nucleotides: TGTGCCAGCAGCTCGGAATTACAGAGGACAGGGGGCGCTGAAGCTTTCTTT. The encoded protein is CASSSELQRTGGAEAFF.